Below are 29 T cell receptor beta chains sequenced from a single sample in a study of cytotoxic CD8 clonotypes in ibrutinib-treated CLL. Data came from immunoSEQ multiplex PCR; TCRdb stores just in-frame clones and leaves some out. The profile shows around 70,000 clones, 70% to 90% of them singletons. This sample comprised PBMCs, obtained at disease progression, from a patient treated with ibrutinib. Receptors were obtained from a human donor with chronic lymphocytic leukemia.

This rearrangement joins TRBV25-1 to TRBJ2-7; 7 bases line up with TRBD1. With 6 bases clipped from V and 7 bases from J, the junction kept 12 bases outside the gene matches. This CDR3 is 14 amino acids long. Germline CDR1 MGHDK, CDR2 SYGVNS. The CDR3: CASRPYRDSLEQYF. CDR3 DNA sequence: TGTGCCAGCAGGCCCTACCGGGACAGTTTGGAGCAGTACTTC.

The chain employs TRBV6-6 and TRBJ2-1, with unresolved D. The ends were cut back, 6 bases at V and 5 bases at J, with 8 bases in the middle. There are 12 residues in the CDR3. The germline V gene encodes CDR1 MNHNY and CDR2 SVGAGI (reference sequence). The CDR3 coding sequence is TGTGCCAGCAGCCCTCTTAACAATGAGCAGTTCTTC. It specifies CASSPLNNEQFF.

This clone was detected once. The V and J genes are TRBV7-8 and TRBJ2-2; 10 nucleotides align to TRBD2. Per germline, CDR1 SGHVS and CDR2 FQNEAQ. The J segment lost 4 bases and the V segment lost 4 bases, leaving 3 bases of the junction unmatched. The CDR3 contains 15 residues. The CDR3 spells CASSSSGRGTGELFF. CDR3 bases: TGTGCCAGCAGCTCCAGCGGGAGGGGCACCGGGGAGCTGTTTTTT.

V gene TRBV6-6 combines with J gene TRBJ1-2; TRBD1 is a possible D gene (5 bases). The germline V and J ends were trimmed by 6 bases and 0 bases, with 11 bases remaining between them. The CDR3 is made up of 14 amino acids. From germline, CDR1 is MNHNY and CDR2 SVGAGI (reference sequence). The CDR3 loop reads CASRGTGTNYGYTF. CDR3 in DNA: TGTGCCAGCAGAGGAACAGGAACTAACTATGGCTACACCTTC.

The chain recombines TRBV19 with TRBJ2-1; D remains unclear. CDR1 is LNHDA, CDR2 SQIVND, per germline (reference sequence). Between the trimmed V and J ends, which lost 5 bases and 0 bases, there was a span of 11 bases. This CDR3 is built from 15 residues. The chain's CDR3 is CASSSVPSSYNEQFF. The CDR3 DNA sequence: TGTGCCAGTAGTTCCGTGCCGAGCTCCTACAATGAGCAGTTCTTC.

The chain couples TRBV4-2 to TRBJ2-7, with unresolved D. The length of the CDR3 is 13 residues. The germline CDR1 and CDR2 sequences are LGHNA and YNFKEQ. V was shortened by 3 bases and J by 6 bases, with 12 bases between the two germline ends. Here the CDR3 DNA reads TGTGCCAGCAGCCAGTGGGCTGCCGTCGAGCAGTACTTC. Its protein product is CASSQWAAVEQYF.

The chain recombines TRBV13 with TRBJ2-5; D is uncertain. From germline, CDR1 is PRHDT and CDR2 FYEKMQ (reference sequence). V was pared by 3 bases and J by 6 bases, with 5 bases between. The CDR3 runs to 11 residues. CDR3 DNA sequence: TGTGCCAGCAGCTTTAGAAAGACCCAGTACTTC. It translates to CASSFRKTQYF.

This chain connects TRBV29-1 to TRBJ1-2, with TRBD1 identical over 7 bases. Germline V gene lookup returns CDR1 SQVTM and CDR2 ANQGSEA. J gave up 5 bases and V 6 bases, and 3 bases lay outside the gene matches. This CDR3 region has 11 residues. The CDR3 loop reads CSVQGGYGYTF. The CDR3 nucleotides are TGCAGCGTCCAGGGGGGATATGGCTACACCTTC.

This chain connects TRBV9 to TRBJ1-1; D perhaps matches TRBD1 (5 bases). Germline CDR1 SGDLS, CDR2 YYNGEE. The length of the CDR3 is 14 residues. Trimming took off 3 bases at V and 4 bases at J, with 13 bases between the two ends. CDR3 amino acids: CASSAWGSSTEAFF. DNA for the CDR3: TGTGCCAGCAGCGCCTGGGGCTCCTCCACTGAAGCTTTCTTT.

CDR3 sequence reads: CASSLKRNTEAFF. The CDR3 DNA reads TGTGCCAGCAGCTTAAAGAGGAACACTGAAGCTTTCTTT. This chain links TRBV5-4 with TRBJ1-1; D is uncertain. CDR1 SGHNT and CDR2 YYREEE come from the germline V gene (reference sequence). Trimming left V 2 bases short and J 1 base short, with 6 bases between. The CDR3 covers 13 residues.

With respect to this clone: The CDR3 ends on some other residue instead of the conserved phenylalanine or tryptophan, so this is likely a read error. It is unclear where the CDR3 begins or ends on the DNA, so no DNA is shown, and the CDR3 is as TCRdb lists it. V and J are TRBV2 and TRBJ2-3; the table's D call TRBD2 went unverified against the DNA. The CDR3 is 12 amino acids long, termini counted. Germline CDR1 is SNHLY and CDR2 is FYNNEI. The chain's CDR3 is CASSKIAGLALS.

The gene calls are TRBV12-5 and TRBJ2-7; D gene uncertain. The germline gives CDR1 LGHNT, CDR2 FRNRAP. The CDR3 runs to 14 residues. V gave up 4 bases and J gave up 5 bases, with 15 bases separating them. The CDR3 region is CASGSGLGWNEQYF. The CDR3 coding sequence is TGTGCTAGTGGTTCTGGCCTGGGGTGGAACGAGCAGTACTTC.

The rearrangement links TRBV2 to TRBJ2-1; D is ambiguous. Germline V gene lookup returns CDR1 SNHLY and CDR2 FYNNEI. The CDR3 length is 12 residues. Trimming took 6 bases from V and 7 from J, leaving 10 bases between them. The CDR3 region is CASRPGLNEQFF. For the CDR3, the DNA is TGTGCCAGCAGACCGGGTCTGAATGAGCAGTTCTTC.

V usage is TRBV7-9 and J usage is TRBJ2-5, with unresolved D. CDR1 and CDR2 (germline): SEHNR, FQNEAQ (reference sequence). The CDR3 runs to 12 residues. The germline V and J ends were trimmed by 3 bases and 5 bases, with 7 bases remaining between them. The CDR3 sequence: CASSLDWETQYF. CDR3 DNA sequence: TGTGCCAGCAGCTTGGATTGGGAGACCCAGTACTTC.

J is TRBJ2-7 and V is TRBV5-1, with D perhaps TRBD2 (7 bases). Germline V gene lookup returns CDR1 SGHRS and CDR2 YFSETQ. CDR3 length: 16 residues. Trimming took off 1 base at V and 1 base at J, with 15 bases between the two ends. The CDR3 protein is CASSLWGGFTSYEQYF. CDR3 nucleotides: TGCGCCAGCAGCTTGTGGGGGGGCTTTACGTCCTACGAGCAGTACTTC.

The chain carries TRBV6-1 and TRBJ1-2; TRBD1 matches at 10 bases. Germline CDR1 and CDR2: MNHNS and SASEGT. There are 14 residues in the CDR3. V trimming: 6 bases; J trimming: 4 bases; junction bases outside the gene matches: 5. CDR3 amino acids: CASRGTGDSYGYTF. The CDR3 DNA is TGTGCCAGCAGGGGGACAGGGGACAGCTATGGCTACACCTTC.

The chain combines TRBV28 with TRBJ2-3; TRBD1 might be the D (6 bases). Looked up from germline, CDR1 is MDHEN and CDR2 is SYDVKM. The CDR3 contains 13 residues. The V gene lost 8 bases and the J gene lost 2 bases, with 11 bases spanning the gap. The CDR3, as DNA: TGTGCCAGCGAGGACAGTATCACAGATACGCAGTATTTT. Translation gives CASEDSITDTQYF. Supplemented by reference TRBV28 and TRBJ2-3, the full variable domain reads DVKVTQSSRYLVKRTGEKVFLECVQDMDHENMFWYRQDPGLGLRLIYFSYDVKMKEKGDIPEGYSVSREKKERFSLILESASTNQTSMYLCASEDSITDTQYFGPGTRLTVL.

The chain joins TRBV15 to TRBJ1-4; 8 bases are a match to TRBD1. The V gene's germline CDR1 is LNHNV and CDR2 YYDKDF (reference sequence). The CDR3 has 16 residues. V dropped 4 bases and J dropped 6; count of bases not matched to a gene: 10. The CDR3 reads CATSKPAQGAYEKLFF. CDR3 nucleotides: TGTGCCACCAGCAAACCAGCCCAGGGGGCATATGAAAAACTGTTTTTT.

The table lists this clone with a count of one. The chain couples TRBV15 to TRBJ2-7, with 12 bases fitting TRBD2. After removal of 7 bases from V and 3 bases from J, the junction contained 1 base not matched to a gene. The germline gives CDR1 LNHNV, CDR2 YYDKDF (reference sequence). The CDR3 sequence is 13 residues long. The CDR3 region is CATKLAGGYEQYF. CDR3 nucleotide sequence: TGTGCCACCAAACTAGCGGGGGGCTACGAGCAGTACTTC.

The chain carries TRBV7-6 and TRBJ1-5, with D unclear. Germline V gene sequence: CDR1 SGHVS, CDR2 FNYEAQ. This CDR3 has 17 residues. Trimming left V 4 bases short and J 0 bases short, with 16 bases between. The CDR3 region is CASSYGRTPYSNQPQHF. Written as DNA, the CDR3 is TGTGCCAGCAGCTATGGAAGGACCCCATATAGCAATCAGCCCCAGCATTTT.

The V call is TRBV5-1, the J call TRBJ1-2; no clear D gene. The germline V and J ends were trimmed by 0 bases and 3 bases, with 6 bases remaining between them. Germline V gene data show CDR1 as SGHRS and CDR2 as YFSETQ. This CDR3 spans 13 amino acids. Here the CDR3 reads CASSLGPDYGYTF. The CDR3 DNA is TGCGCCAGCAGCTTGGGGCCAGACTATGGCTACACCTTC.

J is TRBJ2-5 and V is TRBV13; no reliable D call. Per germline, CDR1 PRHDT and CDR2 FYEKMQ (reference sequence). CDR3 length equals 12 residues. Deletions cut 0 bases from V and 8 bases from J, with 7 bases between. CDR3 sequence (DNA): TGTGCCAGCAGCTTAGGCCCTGGTACCCAGTACTTC. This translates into CASSLGPGTQYF.

CDR3 region: CASSLNRGLYNEQFF. The CDR3 DNA follows: TGTGCCAGCAGCTTAAACAGGGGGTTGTACAATGAGCAGTTCTTC. V gene TRBV13 combines with J gene TRBJ2-1; 8 bases match TRBD1. Germline V gene data show CDR1 as PRHDT and CDR2 as FYEKMQ (reference sequence). The CDR3 length is 15 residues. The V gene end was trimmed by 2 bases and the J gene end by 4 bases; junction bases not matched to a gene: 4.

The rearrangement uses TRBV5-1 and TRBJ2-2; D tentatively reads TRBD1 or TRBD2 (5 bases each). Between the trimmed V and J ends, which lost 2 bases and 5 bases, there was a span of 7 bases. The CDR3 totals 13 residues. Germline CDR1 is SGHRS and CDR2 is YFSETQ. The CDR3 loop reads CASSFEGTGELFF. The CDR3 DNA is TGCGCCAGCAGCTTCGAGGGGACCGGGGAGCTGTTTTTT.

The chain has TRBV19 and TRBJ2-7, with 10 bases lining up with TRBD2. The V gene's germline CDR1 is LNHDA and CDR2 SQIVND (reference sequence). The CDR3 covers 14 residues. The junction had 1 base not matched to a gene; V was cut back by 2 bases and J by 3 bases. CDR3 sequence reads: CASSIRTSGYEQYF. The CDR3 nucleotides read TGTGCCAGTAGTATAAGGACTAGCGGCTACGAGCAGTACTTC.

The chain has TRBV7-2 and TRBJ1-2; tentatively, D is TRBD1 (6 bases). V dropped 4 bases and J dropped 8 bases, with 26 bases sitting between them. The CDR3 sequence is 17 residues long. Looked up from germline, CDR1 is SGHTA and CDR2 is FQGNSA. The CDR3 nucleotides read TGTGCCAGCAGCTCCTATAATTCTAGACAGGTCCGAGGCGGCTACACCTTC. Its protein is CASSSYNSRQVRGGYTF.

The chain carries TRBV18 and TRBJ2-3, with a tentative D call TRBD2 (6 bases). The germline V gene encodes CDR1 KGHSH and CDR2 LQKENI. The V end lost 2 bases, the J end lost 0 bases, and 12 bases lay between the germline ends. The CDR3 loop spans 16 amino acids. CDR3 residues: CASSPLTRGSTDTQYF. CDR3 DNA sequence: TGTGCCAGCTCACCATTGACACGGGGGAGCACAGATACGCAGTATTTT.

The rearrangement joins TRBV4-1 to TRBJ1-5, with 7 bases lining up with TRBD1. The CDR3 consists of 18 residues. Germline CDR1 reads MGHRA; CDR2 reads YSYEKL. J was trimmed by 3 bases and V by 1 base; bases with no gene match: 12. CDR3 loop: CASSQAPGQSLNNQPQHF. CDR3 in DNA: TGCGCCAGCAGCCAAGCCCCGGGACAGAGTTTGAACAATCAGCCCCAGCATTTT.

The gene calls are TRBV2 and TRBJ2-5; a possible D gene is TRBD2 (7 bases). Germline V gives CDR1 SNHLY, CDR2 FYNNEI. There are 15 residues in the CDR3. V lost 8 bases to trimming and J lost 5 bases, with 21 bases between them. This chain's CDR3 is CASEGGAKAVETQYF. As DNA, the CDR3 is TGTGCCAGCGAAGGGGGGGCCAAGGCCGTTGAGACCCAGTACTTC.